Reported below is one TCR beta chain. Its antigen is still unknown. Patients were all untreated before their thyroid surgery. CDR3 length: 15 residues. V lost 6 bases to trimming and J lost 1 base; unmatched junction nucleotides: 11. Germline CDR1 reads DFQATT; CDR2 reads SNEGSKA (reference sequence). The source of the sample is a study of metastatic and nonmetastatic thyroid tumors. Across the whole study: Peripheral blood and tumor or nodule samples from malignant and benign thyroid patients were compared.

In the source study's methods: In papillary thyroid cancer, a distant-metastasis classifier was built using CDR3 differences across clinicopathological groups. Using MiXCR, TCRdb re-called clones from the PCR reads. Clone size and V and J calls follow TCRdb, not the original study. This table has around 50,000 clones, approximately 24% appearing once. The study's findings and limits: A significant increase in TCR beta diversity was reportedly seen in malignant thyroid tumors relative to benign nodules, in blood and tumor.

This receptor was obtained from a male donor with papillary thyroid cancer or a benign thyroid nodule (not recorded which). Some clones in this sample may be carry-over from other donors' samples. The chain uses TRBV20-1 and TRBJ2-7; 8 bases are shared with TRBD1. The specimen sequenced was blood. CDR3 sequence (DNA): TGCAGTGCCATAGACAGGGGCCGCAATTCCTACGAGCAGTACTTC. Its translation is CSAIDRGRNSYEQYF.